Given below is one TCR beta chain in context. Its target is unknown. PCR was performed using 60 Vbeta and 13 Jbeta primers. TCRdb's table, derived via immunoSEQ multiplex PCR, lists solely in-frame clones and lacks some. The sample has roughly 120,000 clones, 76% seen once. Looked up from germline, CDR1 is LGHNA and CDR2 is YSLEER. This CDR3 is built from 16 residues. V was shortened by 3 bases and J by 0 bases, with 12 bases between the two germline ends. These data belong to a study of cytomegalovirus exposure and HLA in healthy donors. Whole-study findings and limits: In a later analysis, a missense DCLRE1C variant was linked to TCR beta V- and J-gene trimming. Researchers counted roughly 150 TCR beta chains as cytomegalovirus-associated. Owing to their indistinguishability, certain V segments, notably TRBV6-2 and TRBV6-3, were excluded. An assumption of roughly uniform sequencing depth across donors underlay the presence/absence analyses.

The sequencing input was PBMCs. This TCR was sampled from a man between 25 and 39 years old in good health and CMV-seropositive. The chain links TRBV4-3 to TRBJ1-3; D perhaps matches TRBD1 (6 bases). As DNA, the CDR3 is TGCGCCAGCAGCCAGTGGACAGTACACTCTGGAAACACCATATATTTT. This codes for CASSQWTVHSGNTIYF.